This T cell receptor beta chain was recovered during a study of cytomegalovirus exposure and HLA in healthy donors. The wider study: HLA-typed donors contributed approximately 92 million unique TCRs, which were held in an early data release.

About this clone itself: Its antigen is undetermined.

Study outcomes and limitations: Associated with cytomegalovirus, according to the listing, were 150 to 200 TCR beta chains. It is likely that the observed cluster of highly shared sequence variants was a sequencing artifact. Presence/absence analyses took donor sequencing depth as roughly uniform.

V lost 1 base and J lost 4, with 22 bases in between. This CDR3 spans 18 amino acids. The V gene's germline CDR1 is SGHTA and CDR2 FQGNSA. 60 Vbeta and 13 Jbeta primers were used in PCR. Here immunoSEQ multiplex PCR was the method, and the copy in TCRdb shows in-frame clones only, minus some. The profile shows about 78,000 clones, 72% of them singletons. The TCR sequence derives from a woman aged 40 to 50 in good health and CMV-seropositive. The chain employs TRBV7-2 and TRBJ1-1; tentatively, D is TRBD1 (5 bases). The sample comprised PBMCs. The CDR3 DNA reads TGTGCCAGCAGCTTAGACAGCGCCGGAGTGGGGGGGGTCACTGAAGCTTTCTTT. Translation: CASSLDSAGVGGVTEAFF.